The 3 T cell receptor beta chains below come from one sample, sequenced in a study. Using its own MiXCR run on the 5' RACE reads, TCRdb lists one record per CDR3 protein. Among fewer than 60,000 distinct CDR3 sequences listed, roughly 28% were seen once. The sample comprised naive CD4+ T cells sorted from blood. Subset indicated: naive CD4+ T cells, CD4+CD45RA+CD25-. The receptors were sampled from a female donor with breast cancer.

The V gene is TRBV12-3 or TRBV12-4, the J gene TRBJ1-1; D possibly corresponds to TRBD1 (6 bases). The CDR3 length is 14 residues. The V gene lost 7 bases and the J gene lost 7 bases, with 19 bases spanning the gap. CDR3 loop: CASIIGEGGNEAFF. In nucleotides, the CDR3 is TGTGCCAGCATTATCGGGGAAGGGGGAAATGAAGCTTTCTTT.

The chain recombines TRBV5-1 with TRBJ2-3; 7 nucleotides match TRBD1. Germline V lookup: CDR1 SGHRS, CDR2 YFSETQ. The junction had 5 bases not matched to a gene; V was cut back by 4 bases and J by 0 bases. This CDR3 has 15 residues. CDR3 region: CASSPGQTSTDTQYF. The CDR3 region has the DNA TGCGCCAGCAGCCCGGGACAGACTAGCACAGATACGCAGTATTTT.

This clonotype was detected a few times. V and J are TRBV5-1 and TRBJ2-5; D possibly corresponds to TRBD2 (5 bases). Trimming stripped 0 bases from V and 0 bases from J, with 12 bases between. This CDR3 has 16 amino acids. The germline gives CDR1 SGHRS, CDR2 YFSETQ. The chain's CDR3 is CASSLASAGHQETQYF. CDR3 coding DNA: TGCGCCAGCAGCTTGGCCTCGGCGGGCCACCAAGAGACCCAGTACTTC. The full variable domain, its missing parts supplied by reference TRBV5-1 and TRBJ2-5, is KAGVTQTPRYLIKTRGQQVTLSCSPISGHRSVSWYQQTPGQGLQFLFEYFSETQRNKGNFPGRFSGRQFSNSRSEMNVSTLELGDSALYLCASSLASAGHQETQYFGPGTRLLVL.